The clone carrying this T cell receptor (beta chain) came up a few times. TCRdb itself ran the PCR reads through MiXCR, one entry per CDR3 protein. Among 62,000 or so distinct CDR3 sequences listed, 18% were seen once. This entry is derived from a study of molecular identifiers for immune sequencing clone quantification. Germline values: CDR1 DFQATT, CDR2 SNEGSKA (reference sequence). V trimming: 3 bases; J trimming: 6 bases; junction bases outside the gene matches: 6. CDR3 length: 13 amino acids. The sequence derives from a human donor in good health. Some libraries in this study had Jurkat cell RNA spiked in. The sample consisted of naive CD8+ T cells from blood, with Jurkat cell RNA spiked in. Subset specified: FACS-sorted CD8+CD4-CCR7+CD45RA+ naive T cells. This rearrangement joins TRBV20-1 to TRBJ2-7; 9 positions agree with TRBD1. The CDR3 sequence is CSASWDRATEQYF. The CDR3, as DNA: TGCAGTGCTAGTTGGGACAGGGCGACCGAGCAGTACTTC.